Shown below are 7 T cell receptor beta chains from a single sample sequenced in a study of technical replicates of blood from a handful of donors. The table came from immunoSEQ multiplex PCR; TCRdb's copy has only in-frame clones and leaves some out. The sample has over 50,000 clones, 70% to 90% seen once; the top ten hold roughly 4.8%. Sequenced sample: PBMCs. Every receptor here comes from a human donor in good health. Some clones in this sample may be carry-over from other donors' samples.

The rearrangement uses TRBV6-5 and TRBJ1-4; D gene unclear. CDR1 MNHEY and CDR2 SVGAGI come from the germline V gene. Trimming shortened V by 8 bases and J by 7 bases, and 8 bases separated the two germline ends. CDR3 length: 11 residues. In DNA form, the CDR3 reads TGTGCCAGCCCTACCCGTGAAAAACTGTTTTTT. The encoded protein is CASPTREKLFF.

J is TRBJ1-2 and V is TRBV15; no reliable D call. CDR3 size: 11 residues. Germline CDR1 LNHNV, CDR2 YYDKDF (reference sequence). V dropped 5 bases and J dropped 2 bases, with 3 bases sitting between them. The CDR3: CATSQNYGYTF. DNA for the CDR3: TGTGCCACCAGCCAAAACTATGGCTACACCTTC.

The chain joins TRBV6-5 to TRBJ2-1; tentative D call: TRBD2 (6 bases). Germline CDR1 is MNHEY and CDR2 is SVGAGI. Trimming stripped 4 bases from V and 1 base from J, with 14 bases between. CDR3 length equals 16 residues. DNA of the CDR3: TGTGCCAGCAGTTCTCAACTAGCTGGATCCTACAATGAGCAGTTCTTC. Translating gives CASSSQLAGSYNEQFF.

In DNA form, the CDR3 reads TGTGCCAGCAGTGACCCCTCGGGGACAGGGGGAACTGAAGCTTTCTTT. As protein: CASSDPSGTGGTEAFF. The chain is built from TRBV25-1 and TRBJ1-1, with 11 bases fitting TRBD1. This CDR3 has 16 amino acids. Unmatched junction bases numbered 8, after V lost 3 bases and J lost 5 bases. Germline-derived CDR1 and CDR2 are MGHDK and SYGVNS. Based on the CDR3 plus reference TRBV25-1 and TRBJ1-1, the full variable domain is EADIYQTPRYLVIGTGKKITLECSQTMGHDKMYWYQQDPGMELHLIHYSYGVNSTEKGDLSSESTVSRIRTEHFPLTLESARPSHTSQYLCASSDPSGTGGTEAFFGQGTRLTVV.

The table lists this clone with a few counts. In nucleotides, the CDR3 is TGTGAGAGACAGCGACACAATCAGCCCCAGCATTTT. This codes for CERQRHNQPQHF. This chain uses TRBV27 with TRBJ1-5; maybe TRBD1 (5 bases). The CDR3 is 12 amino acids. The germline CDR1 and CDR2 sequences are MNHEY and SMNVEV (reference sequence).

This chain links TRBV19 with TRBJ1-1; D perhaps matches TRBD1 (6 bases). This CDR3 is built from 14 residues. Germline assignment: CDR1 LNHDA and CDR2 SQIVND (reference sequence). The V and J ends lost 1 base and 2 bases respectively, with 8 bases between them. This CDR3 is CASSIVQGNTEAFF. The CDR3 nucleotides are TGTGCCAGTAGTATAGTACAGGGCAACACTGAAGCTTTCTTT.

This clone is termed medium-sized. J is TRBJ2-3 and V is TRBV4-2; 12 nucleotides align to TRBD2. Germline V gene sequence: CDR1 LGHNA, CDR2 YNFKEQ. Unmatched junction bases numbered 5, after V lost 3 bases and J lost 4 bases. This CDR3 region has 16 residues. The chain's CDR3 is CASSQTTSGSADTQYF. In nucleotides, the CDR3 is TGTGCCAGCAGCCAGACGACTAGCGGGAGTGCAGATACGCAGTATTTT.